Shown below are 8 T cell receptor beta chains from a single sample sequenced in a study of blood T cell repertoires in COVID-19. Only in-frame clones appear in the TCRdb table, and some are missing; sequencing was by immunoSEQ multiplex PCR. The data contain about 200,000 clones, about nine tenths of them singletons. Sequenced input: PBMCs or T cells enriched from blood (not recorded which). The receptor source for this set is a man aged 25-45 years who had recovered from COVID-19.

The V gene is TRBV4-2, the J gene TRBJ1-4; D gene uncertain. The V and J ends lost 5 bases and 4 bases respectively, with 23 bases between them. The germline gives CDR1 LGHNA, CDR2 YNFKEQ. The CDR3 length is 18 residues. CDR3 coding DNA: TGTGCCAGCAGCTCTACGATCACGACCGGGTCCTTTAATGAAAAACTGTTTTTT. It is translated as CASSSTITTGSFNEKLFF.

The V and J genes are TRBV14 and TRBJ2-7, with D possibly TRBD1 on 6 matching bases. Between the trimmed V and J ends, which lost 2 bases and 6 bases, there was a span of 14 bases. The CDR3 covers 14 residues. CDR1 and CDR2 from the germline V gene are SGHDN and FVKESK. For the CDR3, the DNA is TGTGCCAGCAGCCAACGGGACACCACAGGCGAGCAGTACTTC. Translation: CASSQRDTTGEQYF.

This sequence joins TRBV2 and TRBJ1-1; no definite D call. Looked up from germline, CDR1 is SNHLY and CDR2 is FYNNEI. V lost 1 base to trimming and J lost 11 bases, with 11 bases between them. The length of the CDR3 is 12 residues. The CDR3 DNA sequence: TGTGCCAGCAGTGAAGAATCACCGGGGGCTTTCTTT. Its translation: CASSEESPGAFF.

This chain connects TRBV7-9 to TRBJ2-7, with a possible D match to TRBD2 (6 bases). The CDR3 loop spans 13 amino acids. From germline, CDR1 is SEHNR and CDR2 FQNEAQ (reference sequence). V was shortened by 4 bases and J by 2 bases, with 9 bases between the two germline ends. CDR3 in DNA: TGTGCCAGCAGCTCCCGGGGGACCTACGAGCAGTACTTC. Translated, it gives CASSSRGTYEQYF. The entire variable domain, with the rest obtained from reference TRBV7-9 and TRBJ2-7, is as follows: DTGVSQNPRHKITKRGQNVTFRCDPISEHNRLYWYRQTLGQGPEFLTYFQNEAQLEKSRLLSDRFSAERPKGSFSTLEIQRTEQGDSAMYLCASSSRGTYEQYFGPGTRLTVT.

The J gene is TRBJ1-6, the V gene TRBV7-9; 7 bases map to TRBD1. The CDR3 loop spans 16 amino acids. In germline, CDR1 is SEHNR, CDR2 FQNEAQ (reference sequence). V lost 3 bases and J lost 8; bases outside the gene matches: 10. The CDR3 spells CASSFLVTGVDSPLHF. The CDR3 region has the DNA TGTGCCAGCAGCTTTTTAGTTACAGGGGTTGATTCACCCCTCCACTTT.

This clone was observed once. The CDR3 protein is CASSLAGASGANVLTF. Here the CDR3 DNA reads TGCGCCAGCAGCTTGGCAGGTGCCTCTGGGGCCAACGTCCTGACTTTC. The chain recombines TRBV5-1 with TRBJ2-6; D call uncertain. This CDR3 spans 16 amino acids. CDR1 is SGHRS, CDR2 YFSETQ, per germline. V dropped 0 bases and J dropped 0 bases, with 7 bases sitting between them.

The table lists this clone with a count of one. The CDR3 bases are TGTGCCAGCTCATCGAAGGACTCGTACGAGCAGTACTTC. Protein sequence: CASSSKDSYEQYF. The chain links TRBV18 to TRBJ2-7, with D perhaps TRBD2 (5 bases). V lost 5 bases to trimming and J lost 4 bases, with 12 bases between them. The CDR3 length is 13 residues. CDR1 KGHSH and CDR2 LQKENI come from the germline V gene. The whole variable domain, remainder taken from reference TRBV18 and TRBJ2-7, is NAGVMQNPRHLVRRRGQEARLRCSPMKGHSHVYWYRQLPEEGLKFMVYLQKENIIDESGMPKERFSAEFPKEGPSILRIQQVVRGDSAAYFCASSSKDSYEQYFGPGTRLTVT.

V and J are TRBV5-5 and TRBJ2-5, with 8 bases aligning to TRBD1. Trimming took 4 bases from V and 5 from J; bases not matched to a gene: 13. Looked up from germline, CDR1 is SGHKS and CDR2 is YYEKEE (reference sequence). The length of the CDR3 is 16 residues. The chain's CDR3 is CASSSPTGTGRETQYF. The CDR3 DNA reads TGTGCCAGCAGCAGTCCCACCGGGACAGGAAGGGAGACCCAGTACTTC.